One and the same sample provided the 23 T cell receptor beta chains below, sequenced in a study of blood T cells in healthy people across ages. Sample-barcoded 5' priming and a J-beta primer mix drove a second PCR of roughly 7 to 11 cycles. MiXCR, applied by TCRdb to the 5' RACE reads, yields one record per CDR3 protein. The sample has 780,000 or so distinct CDR3 sequences; roughly three fifths are singletons. The sequencing sample was made of blood. These receptors originate from a man aged 40-50 years in good health.

V gene TRBV20-1 combines with J gene TRBJ2-3; 10 positions match TRBD2. The CDR3 consists of 17 residues. The germline V gene encodes CDR1 DFQATT and CDR2 SNEGSKA (reference sequence). With 5 bases clipped from V and 0 bases from J, the junction kept 11 bases outside the gene matches. The CDR3 coding sequence is TGCAGTGCTCCCCGTGGTAGCGGGGGGACTAGCACAGATACGCAGTATTTT. Translating gives CSAPRGSGGTSTDTQYF.

The rearrangement uses TRBV12-5 and TRBJ2-3; 10 bases agree with TRBD2. Germline V CDR1 and CDR2: LGHNT, FRNRAP. The CDR3 loop spans 15 amino acids. The J segment lost 1 base and the V segment lost 6 bases, leaving 4 bases of the junction unmatched. The CDR3 region has the DNA TGTGCTAGTGGAACCGGGACTAGCGGCACAGATACGCAGTATTTT. Its translation: CASGTGTSGTDTQYF.

The J gene is TRBJ2-5, the V gene TRBV5-1, with D possibly called TRBD1 or TRBD2 (5 bases each). The V end was cut by 4 bases, the J end by 1 base, with 11 bases between. CDR1 and CDR2 from the germline V gene are SGHRS and YFSETQ. This CDR3 contains 14 residues. The CDR3 sequence: CASSVGRLQETQYF. The CDR3 bases are TGCGCCAGCAGCGTGGGACGGCTCCAAGAGACCCAGTACTTC.

In the case of this clonotype: A junction end diverges from the germline sequence, so it may reflect a read error. The chain joins TRBV4-1 to TRBJ2-7, with a possible D match to TRBD2 (5 bases). The germline V gene encodes CDR1 MGHRA and CDR2 YSYEKL. The CDR3 extends over 13 amino acids. In DNA form, the CDR3 reads TGCGCCAGCGGCCAAGTTTCTGGCGGGGAGCAGTACTTC. Protein sequence: CASGQVSGGEQYF.

V is TRBV3-1 and J is TRBJ2-1; no clear D. Germline CDR1 is LGHDT and CDR2 is YNNKEL (reference sequence). V was shortened by 1 base and J by 3 bases, with 10 bases between the two germline ends. CDR3 size: 15 residues. The CDR3 nucleotides are TGTGCCAGCAGCCAAGGGGTCGGCGTCTACAATGAGCAGTTCTTC. It encodes CASSQGVGVYNEQFF.

The chain employs TRBV20-1 and TRBJ2-7; TRBD1 matches 11 bases. The end of the DNA is better explained by TRBJ2-5, so the J call may be wrong. Germline V gives CDR1 DFQATT, CDR2 SNEGSKA (reference sequence). The CDR3 contains 14 residues. In DNA, the CDR3 is TGCAGTGCTGTTGGGGACAGGGGGTTAGAGACCCAGTACTTC. Translated, it gives CSAVGDRGLETQYF.

This clonotype has only one observation. The rearrangement uses TRBV6-2 or TRBV6-3 and TRBJ2-1, with D tentatively TRBD1 (6 bases). Germline V lookup: CDR1 MNHEY, CDR2 SVGEGT. Trimming took off 10 bases at V and 8 bases at J, with 18 bases between the two ends. The length of the CDR3 is 13 residues. DNA for the CDR3: TGTGCCAACAGCCTACAGGGATGGCATGAGCAGTTCTTC. It yields the protein CANSLQGWHEQFF.

The chain recombines TRBV27 with TRBJ2-6; D might be TRBD1 (6 bases). CDR1 MNHEY and CDR2 SMNVEV come from the germline V gene (reference sequence). The CDR3 is 18 amino acids. V was clipped by 7 bases and J by 0 bases, with 19 bases between them. DNA for the CDR3: TGTGCCAGCAAAAGGGGGAGACAGGAATTCTCTGGGGCCAACGTCCTGACTTTC. It translates to CASKRGRQEFSGANVLTF.

In nucleotides, the CDR3 is TGTGCCAGCAGCCATACAGGTGGATCCTACAATGAGCAGTTCTTC. Translating gives CASSHTGGSYNEQFF. This sequence joins TRBV4-2 and TRBJ2-1; a possible D gene is TRBD1 (5 bases). In germline, CDR1 is LGHNA, CDR2 YNFKEQ. Between the trimmed V and J ends, which lost 3 bases and 1 base, there was a span of 10 bases. CDR3 length: 15 amino acids.

In its sample, this clonotype was seen once. This chain links TRBV10-3 with TRBJ2-5; 9 bases fit TRBD1. The DNA end favors TRBJ2-7, so the J call may be wrong. The CDR3 runs to 14 residues. Germline loops: CDR1 ENHRY, CDR2 SYGVKD. Here the CDR3 reads CAIGGSGQGYEQYF. In DNA, the CDR3 is TGTGCCATCGGCGGTTCCGGACAGGGGTACGAGCAGTACTTC.

The rearrangement joins TRBV7-2 to TRBJ1-4; D possibly corresponds to TRBD1 (5 bases). CDR1 is SGHTA and CDR2 is FQGNSA in the germline V gene. The germline V and J ends were trimmed by 6 bases and 3 bases, with 14 bases remaining between them. The CDR3 loop spans 15 amino acids. In nucleotides, the CDR3 is TGTGCCAGCAGAGGACGGGGGGGGTCTAATGAAAAACTGTTTTTT. It is translated as CASRGRGGSNEKLFF.

CDR3 in DNA: TGTGCCAGCAGTTACGGGGTGACTAGCGGGGTCCAAGAGACCCAGTACTTC. It codes for CASSYGVTSGVQETQYF. This rearrangement joins TRBV6-6 to TRBJ2-5, with 11 bases that match TRBD2. In germline, CDR1 is MNHNY, CDR2 SVGAGI (reference sequence). CDR3 length: 17 residues. Trimming at V came to 2 bases and at J to 1 base, leaving 6 bases not matched to a gene.

On this clonotype itself: Its ends do not fully match the called genes, so a read error is possible. This rearrangement joins TRBV14 to TRBJ2-5, with 7 bases fitting TRBD2. This CDR3 region has 15 residues. Germline-derived CDR1 and CDR2 are SGHDN and FVKESK. The CDR3 DNA reads as TGTGCCGGCAGCCAAAGGACGGGGGGAGCGGAGACCCAGTACTTC. Translated, it gives CAGSQRTGGAETQYF. The full variable domain, in which reference TRBV14 and TRBJ2-5 provide the parts outside the CDR3, is EAGVTQFPSHSVIEKGQTVTLRCDPISGHDNLYWYRRVMGKEIKFLLHFVKESKQDESGMPNNRFLAERTGGTYSTLKVQPAELEDSGVYFCAGSQRTGGAETQYFGPGTRLLVL.

This sequence joins TRBV6-5 and TRBJ1-2; weak D call: TRBD1 (5 bases). The V end lost 6 bases, the J end lost 8 bases, and 22 bases lay between the germline ends. CDR1 is MNHEY and CDR2 is SVGAGI in the germline V gene. This CDR3 spans 15 amino acids. Written as DNA, the CDR3 is TGTGCCAGCAGGCCGGGACGGACCACGTCGGGCGGCTACACCTTC. It translates to CASRPGRTTSGGYTF.

A single count supports this clonotype. The chain uses TRBV15 and TRBJ2-2, with a possible D match to TRBD2 (5 bases). The CDR3 has 17 residues. The germline V gene encodes CDR1 LNHNV and CDR2 YYDKDF (reference sequence). The V end was cut by 0 bases, the J end by 6 bases, with 17 bases between. The CDR3 bases are TGTGCCACCAGCAGAGAGAGTTTGAGGGATATGGCCGGGGAGCTGTTTTTT. Encoded protein: CATSRESLRDMAGELFF. Based on the CDR3 plus reference TRBV15 and TRBJ2-2, the full variable domain is DAMVIQNPRYQVTQFGKPVTLSCSQTLNHNVMYWYQQKSSQAPKLLFHYYDKDFNNEADTPDNFQSRRPNTSFCFLDIRSPGLGDTAMYLCATSRESLRDMAGELFFGEGSRLTVL.

This sequence joins TRBV25-1 and TRBJ1-1; TRBD1 is a possible D gene (5 bases). The CDR3 has 15 residues. V lost 1 base and J 1 base, leaving 10 bases between the germline ends. Per germline, CDR1 MGHDK and CDR2 SYGVNS. CDR3 amino acids: CASSESGRANTEAFF. CDR3 bases: TGTGCCAGCAGTGAATCTGGCAGGGCGAACACTGAAGCTTTCTTT.

The rearrangement uses TRBV11-2 and TRBJ2-3; D is perhaps TRBD1 (7 bases). The germline gives CDR1 SGHAT, CDR2 FQNNGV. The CDR3 is 17 residues long. V was shortened by 2 bases and J by 2 bases, with 17 bases between the two germline ends. The CDR3 loop is CASSLSGLDRATDTQYF. The CDR3 DNA is TGTGCCAGCAGCTTATCGGGACTCGACAGGGCCACAGATACGCAGTATTTT.

The chain links TRBV9 to TRBJ2-2; maybe TRBD1 (6 bases). The CDR3 is 13 amino acids. Germline assignment: CDR1 SGDLS and CDR2 YYNGEE. Trimming took 2 bases from V and 6 from J, leaving 8 bases between them. The CDR3 DNA reads TGTGCCAGCAGCGTTACAGGGCCCGGGGAGCTGTTTTTT. The encoded protein is CASSVTGPGELFF.

The V gene is TRBV5-8, the J gene TRBJ1-5; possibly TRBD1 for D (6 bases). CDR1 is SGHTS, CDR2 YDEGEE, per germline. This CDR3 region has 16 residues. V dropped 2 bases and J dropped 8 bases, with 20 bases sitting between them. The CDR3 DNA reads TGTGCCAGCAGCTTTCATCCCGGTACAGGGATTAAGCCCCAGCATTTT. It codes for CASSFHPGTGIKPQHF.

This clonotype has a handful of counts. The chain couples TRBV6-2 or TRBV6-3 to TRBJ2-1, with no clear D. Trimming pared 6 bases from V and 7 bases from J, leaving 25 bases between. Germline CDR1 MNHEY, CDR2 SVGEGT. CDR3 size: 17 residues. The CDR3 spells CASRSPSRASSQNEQFF. CDR3 bases: TGTGCCAGCAGATCCCCTAGTCGGGCTTCCTCTCAAAATGAGCAGTTCTTC.

This chain joins TRBV20-1 and TRBJ2-6; perhaps D is TRBD1 or TRBD2 (5 bases each). The CDR3 is made up of 16 amino acids. CDR1 and CDR2 (germline): DFQATT, SNEGSKA (reference sequence). V was trimmed by 2 bases and J by 2 bases, leaving 13 bases between them. The CDR3: CSARTRGGTGANVLTF. The CDR3, as DNA: TGCAGTGCTAGAACTCGTGGGGGTACTGGGGCCAACGTCCTGACTTTC.

At least ten counts were recorded for this clonotype. The chain is built from TRBV16 and TRBJ2-7; D gene ambiguous. The V and J ends lost 2 bases and 3 bases respectively, with 14 bases between them. CDR3 length equals 15 residues. Germline assignment: CDR1 KGHSY and CDR2 FQNENV. The CDR3 protein is CASSQMGSGFYEQYF. CDR3 bases: TGTGCCAGCAGCCAAATGGGGTCAGGCTTCTACGAGCAGTACTTC.

With respect to this clonotype: No conserved phenylalanine or tryptophan is present at the end of the CDR3, so a read error is the likely explanation. No DNA is shown, since the ends of the CDR3 on it are uncertain; the CDR3 is the one TCRdb lists. The chain recombines TRBV9 with TRBJ2-5. CDR1 is SGDLS, CDR2 YYNGEE, per germline. The CDR3 is 14 residues long, ends included. CDR3 loop: CASSAQSYGHTFGS.